This TCR beta chain appears in the sequencing data of a study of early T cells in non-severe SARS-CoV-2 infection. This CDR3 has 16 residues. V dropped 5 bases and J dropped 4; count of bases not matched to a gene: 11. Germline lookup yields CDR1 SEHNR and CDR2 FQNEAQ (reference sequence). The TCR library protocol attached unique molecular identifiers to the individual cDNA molecules. TCRdb independently ran MiXCR on the 5' RACE reads; one entry per CDR3 protein. The table lists about 83,000 distinct CDR3 sequences, 8% to 13% of them singletons. The V gene is TRBV7-9, the J gene TRBJ2-3; 8 bases align to TRBD2. The sample in question was whole blood, obtained at baseline. This receptor was obtained from an adult who was a healthcare worker with PCR-confirmed SARS-CoV-2 infection or an uninfected control (not recorded which). The CDR3 coding sequence is TGTGCCAGCAGCCCCCTGAGCGGGAGTAAGGCAGATACGCAGTATTTT. Translation: CASSPLSGSKADTQYF. Looking up the rest from reference TRBV7-9 and TRBJ2-3 gives the full variable domain: DTGVSQNPRHKITKRGQNVTFRCDPISEHNRLYWYRQTLGQGPEFLTYFQNEAQLEKSRLLSDRFSAERPKGSFSTLEIQRTEQGDSAMYLCASSPLSGSKADTQYFGPGTRLTVL.